Each of the 12 T cell receptor beta chains below was sequenced from the same sample in a study of blood T cell repertoires in COVID-19. Generated by immunoSEQ multiplex PCR, the TCRdb table keeps only in-frame clones and is missing some. The table shows tens of thousands of clones, with approximately 82% occurring only once. The sequenced sample consisted of peripheral blood. These receptor sequences come from a human donor in a cohort sampled during active COVID-19.

This clone has more than one count but fewer than ten. The chain recombines TRBV7-9 with TRBJ1-2, with D unresolved. CDR1 is SEHNR, CDR2 FQNEAQ, per germline (reference sequence). The V gene lost 5 bases and the J gene lost 2 bases, with 12 bases spanning the gap. CDR3 length equals 14 residues. The CDR3 reads CASSPSGSNYGYTF. As DNA, the CDR3 is TGTGCCAGCAGCCCCAGCGGTAGCAACTATGGCTACACCTTC.

The V gene is TRBV19, the J gene TRBJ2-1; 9 bases are shared with TRBD1. Per germline, CDR1 LNHDA and CDR2 SQIVND (reference sequence). The CDR3 is 14 residues long. The junction had 5 bases not matched to a gene; V was cut back by 2 bases and J by 9 bases. CDR3 DNA sequence: TGTGCCAGTAGTATACGGACAGGGGTTGGTGAGCAGTTCTTC. This codes for CASSIRTGVGEQFF.

V gene TRBV18 combines with J gene TRBJ2-3; 8 bases map to TRBD2. Germline values: CDR1 KGHSH, CDR2 LQKENI. V dropped 3 bases and J dropped 10; count of bases not matched to a gene: 6. CDR3 length equals 13 residues. The CDR3 DNA sequence: TGTGCCAGCTCACCCCCCGGGAGGGATGCGCAGTATTTT. Its translation: CASSPPGRDAQYF.

The gene calls are TRBV12-2 and TRBJ1-6; the table's D gene call, TRBD1, was not cross checked with the DNA. TRBV12-2 is a listed pseudogene. The CDR3 extends over 15 amino acids. The CDR3 sequence: CASRHRDSYNSPLHF. The CDR3, as DNA: TGTGCAAGTCGCCACCGGGACAGCTATAATTCACCCCTCCACTTT.

This clone was observed a handful of times. V is TRBV12-3 or TRBV12-4 and J is TRBJ1-1, with unresolved D. V was trimmed by 5 bases and J by 0 bases, leaving 7 bases between them. CDR3 length equals 13 residues. The CDR3 nucleotides read TGTGCCAGCAGTCCAGTCCTGAACACTGAAGCTTTCTTT. It encodes CASSPVLNTEAFF.

The J gene is TRBJ2-7, the V gene TRBV6-5, with 10 bases identical to TRBD2. Germline assignment: CDR1 MNHEY and CDR2 SVGAGI. Trimming cost V 6 bases and J 3 bases; bases outside gene matches: 2. This CDR3 has 13 amino acids. The CDR3 here is CASRRTSGYEQYF. For the CDR3, the DNA is TGTGCCAGCAGGCGGACTAGCGGCTACGAGCAGTACTTC.

This clone ranks as medium-sized (0.01 to 0.1%). This same CDR3 is encoded by further DNA sequences in the sample. The chain joins TRBV30 to TRBJ2-7; 8 positions agree with TRBD1. The CDR3 is 13 residues long. The ends lost 0 bases at V and 3 bases at J; junction bases unmatched: 1. The germline V gene encodes CDR1 GTSNPN and CDR2 SVGIG (reference sequence). In nucleotides, the CDR3 is TGTGCCTGGAGTGTAGGACAGGGCTACGAGCAGTACTTC. It yields the protein CAWSVGQGYEQYF.

The V call is TRBV1, the J call TRBJ1-5; TRBD1, the table's D call, was not compared with the DNA. TRBV1 is annotated as a pseudogene. The CDR3 covers 17 residues. In DNA form, the CDR3 reads TGCACCAGCAGCCAATATACTTCCCAGGCACTTAATCAGCCCCAGCATTTT. Protein product: CTSSQYTSQALNQPQHF.

This clone was counted a single time. Given a much more abundant clone one base away, this may be a read error. This chain joins TRBV6-5 and TRBJ2-3; D perhaps matches TRBD2 (7 bases). Germline V CDR1 and CDR2: MNHEY, SVGAGI. Trimming left V 4 bases short and J 1 base short, with 9 bases between. The CDR3 is 14 residues long. Here the CDR3 DNA reads TGTGCCAGCAGTTGGGGGGGGCGCACAGATACGCAGTATTTT. Translating gives CASSWGGRTDTQYF.

In its sample, this clone was seen a few times. This chain joins TRBV12-5 and TRBJ2-7, with D tentatively TRBD1 (5 bases). This CDR3 is built from 16 residues. The ends were cut back, 0 bases at V and 0 bases at J, with 12 bases in the middle. Looked up from germline, CDR1 is LGHNT and CDR2 is FRNRAP. The CDR3 protein is CASGLVRWGPSYEQYF. The CDR3 DNA reads as TGTGCTAGTGGTTTGGTACGTTGGGGCCCCTCCTACGAGCAGTACTTC.

This clone has a single count. The gene calls are TRBV14 and TRBJ1-5; 10 bases map to TRBD1. Trimming removed 4 bases from V and 6 bases from J; junction bases left unmatched: 9. The CDR3 consists of 16 residues. Germline assignment: CDR1 SGHDN and CDR2 FVKESK. The CDR3 loop is CASSPRSDRGLQPQHF. The CDR3 DNA sequence: TGTGCCAGCAGCCCTCGGTCCGACAGGGGGCTTCAGCCCCAGCATTTT.

The rearrangement uses TRBV30 and TRBJ2-5; the match to TRBD2 covers 12 bases. Germline V gene sequence: CDR1 GTSNPN, CDR2 SVGIG (reference sequence). J lost 3 bases, V lost 2 bases, and 25 bases had no gene match. The CDR3 spans 22 residues. CDR3 sequence: CAWSRRLGGLAGAGPWKETQYF. In nucleotides, the CDR3 is TGTGCCTGGAGTCGACGACTCGGGGGACTAGCGGGCGCTGGCCCTTGGAAAGAGACCCAGTACTTC.